This T cell receptor beta chain came from a study of T cells in tuberculosis. Study as a whole: The T cells targeted glucose monomycolate, a mycobacterial lipid, via CD1B.

V shed 2 bases and J 5 bases; nucleotides not matched to a gene: 13. Germline V gene data show CDR1 as SGHTA and CDR2 as FQGNSA. The CDR3 spans 17 residues. Sequenced by immunoSEQ multiplex PCR; TCRdb stores in-frame clones only, minus some. The sample records 20,000 to 25,000 clones, around 97% being singletons. Each donor contributed 90,000 to 100,000 T cells on average, unsorted. Input material: PBMCs. This receptor was taken from a donor between 5 and 29 years old with latent tuberculosis or without tuberculosis infection. The chain is built from TRBV7-2 and TRBJ2-7; 9 nucleotides match TRBD2. For the CDR3, the DNA is TGTGCCAGCAGCTTACCTCATAGCGGGAGTCCTCTTGACGAGCAGTACTTC. Translating it yields CASSLPHSGSPLDEQYF. Together with reference TRBV7-2 and TRBJ2-7, the CDR3 gives the full variable domain: GAGVSQSPSNKVTEKGKDVELRCDPISGHTALYWYRQSLGQGLEFLIYFQGNSAPDKSGLPSDRFSAERTGGSVSTLTIQRTQQEDSAVYLCASSLPHSGSPLDEQYFGPGTRLTVT.